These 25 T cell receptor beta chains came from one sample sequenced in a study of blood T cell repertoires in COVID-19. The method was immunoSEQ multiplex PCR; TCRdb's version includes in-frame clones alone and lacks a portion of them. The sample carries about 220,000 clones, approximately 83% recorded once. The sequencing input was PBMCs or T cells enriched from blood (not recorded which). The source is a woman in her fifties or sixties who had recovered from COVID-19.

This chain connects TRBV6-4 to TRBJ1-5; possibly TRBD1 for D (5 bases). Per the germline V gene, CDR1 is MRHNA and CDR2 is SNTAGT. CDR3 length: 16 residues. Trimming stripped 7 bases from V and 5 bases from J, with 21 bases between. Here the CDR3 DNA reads TGTGCCAGCACCTTCCCGACAGCACCGTTTTATCAGCCCCAGCATTTT. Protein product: CASTFPTAPFYQPQHF.

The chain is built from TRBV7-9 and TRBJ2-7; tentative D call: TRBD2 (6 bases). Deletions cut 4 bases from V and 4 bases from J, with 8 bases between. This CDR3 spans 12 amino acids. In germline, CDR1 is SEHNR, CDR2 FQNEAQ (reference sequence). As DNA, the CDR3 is TGTGCCAGCAGCTGGGGGACTTACGAGCAGTACTTC. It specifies CASSWGTYEQYF.

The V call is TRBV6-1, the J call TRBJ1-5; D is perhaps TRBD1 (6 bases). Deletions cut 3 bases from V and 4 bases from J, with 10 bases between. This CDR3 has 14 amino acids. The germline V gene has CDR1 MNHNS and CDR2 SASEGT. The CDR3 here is CASSDRGGNQPQHF. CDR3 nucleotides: TGTGCCAGCAGTGACAGGGGTGGGAATCAGCCCCAGCATTTT.

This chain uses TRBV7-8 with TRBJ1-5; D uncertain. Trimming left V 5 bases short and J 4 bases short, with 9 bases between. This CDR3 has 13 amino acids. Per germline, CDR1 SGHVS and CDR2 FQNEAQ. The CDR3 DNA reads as TGTGCCAGCAGCCCTGGCCGTAATCAGCCCCAGCATTTT. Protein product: CASSPGRNQPQHF.

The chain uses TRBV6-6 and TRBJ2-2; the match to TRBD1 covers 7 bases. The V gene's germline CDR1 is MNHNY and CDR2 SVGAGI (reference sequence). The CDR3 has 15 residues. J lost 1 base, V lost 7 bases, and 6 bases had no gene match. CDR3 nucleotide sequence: TGTGCCAGCATGTACCAGGGGGTGAACACCGGGGAGCTGTTTTTT. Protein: CASMYQGVNTGELFF.

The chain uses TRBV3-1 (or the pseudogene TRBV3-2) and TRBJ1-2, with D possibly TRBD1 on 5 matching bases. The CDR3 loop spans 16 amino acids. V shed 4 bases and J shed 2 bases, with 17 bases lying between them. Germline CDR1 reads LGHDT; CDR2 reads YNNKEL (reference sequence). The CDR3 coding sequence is TGTGCCAGCAGCCTCCTTATGGGGCGAACGAACTATGGCTACACCTTC. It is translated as CASSLLMGRTNYGYTF.

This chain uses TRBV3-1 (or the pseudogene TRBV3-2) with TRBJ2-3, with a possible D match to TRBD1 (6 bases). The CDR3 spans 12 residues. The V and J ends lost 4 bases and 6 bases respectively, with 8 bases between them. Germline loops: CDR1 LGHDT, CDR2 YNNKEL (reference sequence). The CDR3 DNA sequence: TGTGCCAGCAGCCCTCAGGGGGATACGCAGTATTTT. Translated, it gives CASSPQGDTQYF.

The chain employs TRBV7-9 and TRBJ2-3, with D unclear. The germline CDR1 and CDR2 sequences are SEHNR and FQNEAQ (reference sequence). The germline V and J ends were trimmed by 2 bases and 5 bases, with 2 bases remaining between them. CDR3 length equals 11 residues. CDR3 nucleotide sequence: TGTGCCAGCAGCTTACAAGATACGCAGTATTTT. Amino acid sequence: CASSLQDTQYF.

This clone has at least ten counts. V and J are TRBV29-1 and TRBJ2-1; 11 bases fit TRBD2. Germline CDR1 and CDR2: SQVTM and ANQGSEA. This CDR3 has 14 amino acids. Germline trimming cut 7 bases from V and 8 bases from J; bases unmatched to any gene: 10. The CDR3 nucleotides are TGCAGCGCCCCGGGGCTAGCGGGAGGAGATGAGCAGTTCTTC. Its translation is CSAPGLAGGDEQFF.

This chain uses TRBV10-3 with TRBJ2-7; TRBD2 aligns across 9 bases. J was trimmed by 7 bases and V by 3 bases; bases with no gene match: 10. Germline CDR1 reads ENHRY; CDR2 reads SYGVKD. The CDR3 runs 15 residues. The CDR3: CAISDSSSGTWEQYF. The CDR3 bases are TGTGCCATCAGTGATTCGTCTAGCGGGACGTGGGAGCAGTACTTC.

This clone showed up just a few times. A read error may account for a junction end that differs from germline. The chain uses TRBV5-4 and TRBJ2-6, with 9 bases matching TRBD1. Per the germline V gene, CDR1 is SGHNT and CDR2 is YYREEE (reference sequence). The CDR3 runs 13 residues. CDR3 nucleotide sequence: TGTGCCAGCAGCCGGGACAGGGAGGGTGTGCTGGCTTTC. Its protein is CASSRDREGVLAF.

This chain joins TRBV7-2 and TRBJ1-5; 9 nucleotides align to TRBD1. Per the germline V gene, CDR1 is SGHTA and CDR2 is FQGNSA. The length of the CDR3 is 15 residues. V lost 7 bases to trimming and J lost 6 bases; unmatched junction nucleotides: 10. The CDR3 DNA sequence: TGTGCCAGCACCTTGGTACAGGGGGCCGGTCAGCCCCAGCATTTT. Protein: CASTLVQGAGQPQHF.

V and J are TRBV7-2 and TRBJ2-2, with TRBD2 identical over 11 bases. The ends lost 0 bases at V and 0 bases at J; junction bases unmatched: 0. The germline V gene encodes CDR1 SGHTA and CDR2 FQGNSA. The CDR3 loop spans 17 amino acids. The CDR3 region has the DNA TGTGCCAGCAGCTTAGCGGGACTAGCGGCGAACACCGGGGAGCTGTTTTTT. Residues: CASSLAGLAANTGELFF.

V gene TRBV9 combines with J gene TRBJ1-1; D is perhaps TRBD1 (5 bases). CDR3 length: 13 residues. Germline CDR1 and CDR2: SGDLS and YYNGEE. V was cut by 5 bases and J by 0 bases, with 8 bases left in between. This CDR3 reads CASRGQVNTEAFF. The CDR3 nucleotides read TGTGCCAGCAGAGGACAAGTGAACACTGAAGCTTTCTTT.

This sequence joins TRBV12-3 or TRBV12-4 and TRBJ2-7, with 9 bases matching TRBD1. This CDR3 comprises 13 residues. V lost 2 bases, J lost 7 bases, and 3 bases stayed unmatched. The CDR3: CASSLRDRAEQYF. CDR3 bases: TGTGCCAGCAGTTTACGGGACAGGGCGGAGCAGTACTTC.

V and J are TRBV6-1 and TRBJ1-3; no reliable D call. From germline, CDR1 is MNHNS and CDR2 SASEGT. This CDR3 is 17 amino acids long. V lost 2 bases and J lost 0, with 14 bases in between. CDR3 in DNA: TGTGCCAGCAGTGAAAGTTTCGGGGAATCCTCTGGAAACACCATATATTTT. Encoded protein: CASSESFGESSGNTIYF.

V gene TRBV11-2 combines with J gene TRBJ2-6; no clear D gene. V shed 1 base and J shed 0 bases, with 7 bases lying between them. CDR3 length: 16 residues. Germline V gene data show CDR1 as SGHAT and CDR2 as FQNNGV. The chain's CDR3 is CASSLVTSSGANVLTF. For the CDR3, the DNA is TGTGCCAGCAGCTTAGTCACGAGCTCTGGGGCCAACGTCCTGACTTTC.

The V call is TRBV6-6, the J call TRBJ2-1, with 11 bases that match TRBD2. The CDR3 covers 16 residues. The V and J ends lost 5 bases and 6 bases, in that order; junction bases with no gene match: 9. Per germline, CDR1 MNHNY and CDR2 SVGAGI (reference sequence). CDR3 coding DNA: TGTGCCAGCAGTCCACCGACTAGCGGGAATGCCAATGAGCAGTTCTTC. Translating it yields CASSPPTSGNANEQFF.

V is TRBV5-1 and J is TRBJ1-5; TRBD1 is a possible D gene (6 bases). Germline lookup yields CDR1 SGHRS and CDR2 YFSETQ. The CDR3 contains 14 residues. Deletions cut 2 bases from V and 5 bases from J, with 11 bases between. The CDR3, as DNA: TGCGCCAGCAGCTTAGAGGCAGGGGATCAGCCCCAGCATTTT. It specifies CASSLEAGDQPQHF.

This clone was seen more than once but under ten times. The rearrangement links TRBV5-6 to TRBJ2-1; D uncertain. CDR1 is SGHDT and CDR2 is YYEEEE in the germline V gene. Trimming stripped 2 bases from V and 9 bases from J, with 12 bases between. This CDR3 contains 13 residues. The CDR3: CASSFNPGSEQFF. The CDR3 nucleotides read TGTGCCAGCAGCTTCAATCCGGGTAGTGAGCAGTTCTTC.

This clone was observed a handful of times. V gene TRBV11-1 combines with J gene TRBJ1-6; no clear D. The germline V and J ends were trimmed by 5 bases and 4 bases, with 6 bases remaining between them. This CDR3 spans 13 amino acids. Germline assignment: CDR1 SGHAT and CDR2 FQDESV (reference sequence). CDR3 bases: TGTGCCAGCAGCGACAATTATAATTCACCCCTCCACTTT. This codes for CASSDNYNSPLHF. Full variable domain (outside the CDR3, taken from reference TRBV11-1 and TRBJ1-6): EAEVAQSPRYKITEKSQAVAFWCDPISGHATLYWYRQILGQGPELLVQFQDESVVDDSQLPKDRFSAERLKGVDSTLKIQPAELGDSAMYLCASSDNYNSPLHFGNGTRLTVT.

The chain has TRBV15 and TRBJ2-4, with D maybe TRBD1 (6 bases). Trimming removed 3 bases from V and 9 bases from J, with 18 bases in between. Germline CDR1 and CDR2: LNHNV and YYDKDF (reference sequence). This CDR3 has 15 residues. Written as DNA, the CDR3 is TGTGCCACCAGCAGGTTACCTCGGGCAGGGGCCATTCAGTACTTC. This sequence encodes CATSRLPRAGAIQYF. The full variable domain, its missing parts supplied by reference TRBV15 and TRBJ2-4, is DAMVIQNPRYQVTQFGKPVTLSCSQTLNHNVMYWYQQKSSQAPKLLFHYYDKDFNNEADTPDNFQSRRPNTSFCFLDIRSPGLGDTAMYLCATSRLPRAGAIQYFGAGTRLSVL.

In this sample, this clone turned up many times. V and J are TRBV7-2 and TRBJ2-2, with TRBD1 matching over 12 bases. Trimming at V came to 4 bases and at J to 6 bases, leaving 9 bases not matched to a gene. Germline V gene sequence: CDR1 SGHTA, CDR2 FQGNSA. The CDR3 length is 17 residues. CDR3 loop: CASSSLGTGGVPGELFF. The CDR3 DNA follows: TGTGCCAGCAGCTCACTGGGGACAGGGGGCGTGCCCGGGGAGCTGTTTTTT.

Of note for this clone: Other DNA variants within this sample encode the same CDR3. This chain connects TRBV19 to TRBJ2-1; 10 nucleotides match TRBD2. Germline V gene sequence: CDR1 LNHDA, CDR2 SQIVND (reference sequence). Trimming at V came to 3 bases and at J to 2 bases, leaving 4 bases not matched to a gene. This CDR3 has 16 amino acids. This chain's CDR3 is CASSMASGGAYNEQFF. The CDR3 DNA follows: TGTGCCAGTAGTATGGCCAGCGGGGGGGCCTACAATGAGCAGTTCTTC.

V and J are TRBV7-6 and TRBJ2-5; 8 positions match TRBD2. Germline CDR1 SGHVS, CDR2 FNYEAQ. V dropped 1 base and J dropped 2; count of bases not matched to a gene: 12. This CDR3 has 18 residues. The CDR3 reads CASSLGTSQGVGQETQYF. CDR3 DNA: TGTGCCAGCAGCTTAGGGACTAGCCAAGGGGTAGGGCAAGAGACCCAGTACTTC.